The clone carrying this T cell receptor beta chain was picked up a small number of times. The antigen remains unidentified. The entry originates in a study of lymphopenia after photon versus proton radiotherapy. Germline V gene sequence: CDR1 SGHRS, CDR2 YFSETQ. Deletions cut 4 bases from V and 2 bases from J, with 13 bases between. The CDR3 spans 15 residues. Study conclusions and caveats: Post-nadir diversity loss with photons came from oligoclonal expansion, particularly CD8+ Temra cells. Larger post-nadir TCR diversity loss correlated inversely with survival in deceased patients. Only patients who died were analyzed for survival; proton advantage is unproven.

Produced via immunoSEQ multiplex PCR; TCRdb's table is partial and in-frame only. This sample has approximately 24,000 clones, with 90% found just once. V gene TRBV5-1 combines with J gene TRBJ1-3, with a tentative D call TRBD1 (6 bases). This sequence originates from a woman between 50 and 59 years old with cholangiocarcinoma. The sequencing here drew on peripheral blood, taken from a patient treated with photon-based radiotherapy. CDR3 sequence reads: CASSPGTLPGNTIYF. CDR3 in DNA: TGCGCCAGCAGCCCCGGGACATTACCTGGAAACACCATATATTTT.